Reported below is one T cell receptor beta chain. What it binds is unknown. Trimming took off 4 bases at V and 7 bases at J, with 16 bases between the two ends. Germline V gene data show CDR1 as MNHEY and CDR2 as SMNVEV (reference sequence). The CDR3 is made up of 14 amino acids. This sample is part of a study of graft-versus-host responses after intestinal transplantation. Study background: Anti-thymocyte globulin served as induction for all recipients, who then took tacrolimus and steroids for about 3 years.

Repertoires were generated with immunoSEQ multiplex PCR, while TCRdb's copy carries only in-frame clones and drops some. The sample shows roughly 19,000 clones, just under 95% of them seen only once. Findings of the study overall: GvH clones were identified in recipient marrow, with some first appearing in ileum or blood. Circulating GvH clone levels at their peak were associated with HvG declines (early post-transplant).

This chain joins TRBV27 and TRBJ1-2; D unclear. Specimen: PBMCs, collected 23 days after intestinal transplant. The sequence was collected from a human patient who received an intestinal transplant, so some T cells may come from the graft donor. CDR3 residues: CASSSGLYLSGYTF. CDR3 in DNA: TGTGCCAGCAGTTCCGGACTGTACCTCTCTGGCTACACCTTC.